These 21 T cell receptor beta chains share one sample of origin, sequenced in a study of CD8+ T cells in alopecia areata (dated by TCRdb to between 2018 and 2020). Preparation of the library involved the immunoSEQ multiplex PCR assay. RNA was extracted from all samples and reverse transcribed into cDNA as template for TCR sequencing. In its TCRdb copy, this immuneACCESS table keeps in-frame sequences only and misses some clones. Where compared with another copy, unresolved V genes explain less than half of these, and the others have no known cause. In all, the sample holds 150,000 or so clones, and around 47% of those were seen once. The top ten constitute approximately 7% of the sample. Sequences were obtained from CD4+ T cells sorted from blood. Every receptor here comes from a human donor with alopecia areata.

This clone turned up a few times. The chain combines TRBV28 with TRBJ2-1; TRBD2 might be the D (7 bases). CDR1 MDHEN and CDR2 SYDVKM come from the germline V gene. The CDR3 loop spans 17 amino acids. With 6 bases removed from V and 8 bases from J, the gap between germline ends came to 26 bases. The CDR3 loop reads CASSPVMVGGRQDEQFF. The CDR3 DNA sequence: TGTGCCAGCAGCCCAGTTATGGTTGGCGGGAGACAGGATGAGCAGTTCTTC. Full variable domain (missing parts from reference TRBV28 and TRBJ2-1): DVKVTQSSRYLVKRTGEKVFLECVQDMDHENMFWYRQDPGLGLRLIYFSYDVKMKEKGDIPEGYSVSREKKERFSLILESASTNQTSMYLCASSPVMVGGRQDEQFFGPGTRLTVL.

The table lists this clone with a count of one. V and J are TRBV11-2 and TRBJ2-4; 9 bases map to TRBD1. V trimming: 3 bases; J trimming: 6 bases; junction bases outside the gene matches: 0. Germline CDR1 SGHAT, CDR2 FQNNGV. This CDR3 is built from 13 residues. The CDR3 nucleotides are TGTGCCAGCAGCTTGACAGGGGGAAACATTCAGTACTTC. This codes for CASSLTGGNIQYF.

The CDR3 reads CASSEGGTQGNEQFF. The CDR3 region has the DNA TGTGCCAGCAGTGAAGGAGGGACCCAGGGGAATGAGCAGTTCTTC. The genes are TRBV2 and TRBJ2-1; TRBD1 is a possible D gene (6 bases). The V gene's germline CDR1 is SNHLY and CDR2 FYNNEI. The CDR3 contains 15 residues. Trimming stripped 1 base from V and 7 bases from J, with 14 bases between.

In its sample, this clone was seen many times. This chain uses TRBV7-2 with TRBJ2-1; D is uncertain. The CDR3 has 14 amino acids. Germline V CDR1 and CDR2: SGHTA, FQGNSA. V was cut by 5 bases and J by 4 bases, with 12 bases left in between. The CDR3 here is CASSRDVKYNEQFF. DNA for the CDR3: TGTGCCAGCAGCCGAGACGTTAAATACAATGAGCAGTTCTTC.

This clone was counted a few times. For the CDR3, the DNA is TGTGCCAGCAGGCCCAGCGGAACCTACACAGATACGCAGTATTTT. Amino acids: CASRPSGTYTDTQYF. This chain uses TRBV2 with TRBJ2-3; TRBD2 might be the D (5 bases). Germline V gives CDR1 SNHLY, CDR2 FYNNEI. The CDR3 is made up of 15 amino acids. V was clipped by 6 bases and J by 2 bases, with 15 bases between them. The variable domain in full, with the rest retrieved from reference TRBV2 and TRBJ2-3, is EPEVTQTPSHQVTQMGQEVILRCVPISNHLYFYWYRQILGQKVEFLVSFYNNEISEKSEIFDDQFSVERPDGSNFTLKIRSTKLEDSAMYFCASRPSGTYTDTQYFGPGTRLTVL.

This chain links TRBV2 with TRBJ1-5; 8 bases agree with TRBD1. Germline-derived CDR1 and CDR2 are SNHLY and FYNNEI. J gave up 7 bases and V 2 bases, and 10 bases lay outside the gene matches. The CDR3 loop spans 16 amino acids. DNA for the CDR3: TGTGCCAGCAGTGAACAATCTGCAGGGGGCAGACAGCCCCAGCATTTT. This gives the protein CASSEQSAGGRQPQHF.

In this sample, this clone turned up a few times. As DNA, the CDR3 is TGTGCCATCTCCCGGGACAGATCCTACGAGCAGTACTTC. Translated, it gives CAISRDRSYEQYF. The rearrangement links TRBV10-3 to TRBJ2-7, with 7 nucleotides matching TRBD1. Germline CDR1 is ENHRY and CDR2 is SYGVKD. The CDR3 is 13 residues long. V was pared by 8 bases and J by 1 base, with 5 bases of the junction left unmatched.

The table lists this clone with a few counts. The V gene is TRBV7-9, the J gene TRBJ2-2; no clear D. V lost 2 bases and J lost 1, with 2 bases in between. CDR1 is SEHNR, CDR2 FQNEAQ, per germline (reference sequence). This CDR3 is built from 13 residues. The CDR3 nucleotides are TGTGCCAGCAGCTTAAAGAACACCGGGGAGCTGTTTTTT. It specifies CASSLKNTGELFF. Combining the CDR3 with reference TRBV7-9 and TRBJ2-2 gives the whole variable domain DTGVSQNPRHKITKRGQNVTFRCDPISEHNRLYWYRQTLGQGPEFLTYFQNEAQLEKSRLLSDRFSAERPKGSFSTLEIQRTEQGDSAMYLCASSLKNTGELFFGEGSRLTVL.

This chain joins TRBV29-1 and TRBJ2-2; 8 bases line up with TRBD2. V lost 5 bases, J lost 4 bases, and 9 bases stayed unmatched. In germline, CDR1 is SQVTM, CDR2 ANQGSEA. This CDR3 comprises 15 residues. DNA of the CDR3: TGCAGCGTTCGTAGCGGGACCGTTGGCACCGGGGAGCTGTTTTTT. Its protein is CSVRSGTVGTGELFF.

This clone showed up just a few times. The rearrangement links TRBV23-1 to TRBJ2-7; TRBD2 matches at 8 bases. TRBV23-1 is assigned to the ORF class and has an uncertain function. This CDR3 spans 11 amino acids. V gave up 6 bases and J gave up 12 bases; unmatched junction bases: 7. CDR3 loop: CASSGAGVPYF. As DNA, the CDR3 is TGCGCCAGCAGCGGAGCGGGAGTGCCGTACTTC.

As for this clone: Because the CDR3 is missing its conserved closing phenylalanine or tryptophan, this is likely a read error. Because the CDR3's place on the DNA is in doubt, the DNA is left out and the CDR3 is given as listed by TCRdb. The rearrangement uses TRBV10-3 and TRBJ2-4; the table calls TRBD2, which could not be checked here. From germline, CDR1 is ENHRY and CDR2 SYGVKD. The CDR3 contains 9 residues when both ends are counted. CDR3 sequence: CAISELFSS.

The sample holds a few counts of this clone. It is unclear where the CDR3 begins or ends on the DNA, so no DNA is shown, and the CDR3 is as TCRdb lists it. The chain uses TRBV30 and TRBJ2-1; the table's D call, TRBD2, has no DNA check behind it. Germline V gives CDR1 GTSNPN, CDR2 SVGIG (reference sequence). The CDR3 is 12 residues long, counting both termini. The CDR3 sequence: CAWSTSGNEQFF.

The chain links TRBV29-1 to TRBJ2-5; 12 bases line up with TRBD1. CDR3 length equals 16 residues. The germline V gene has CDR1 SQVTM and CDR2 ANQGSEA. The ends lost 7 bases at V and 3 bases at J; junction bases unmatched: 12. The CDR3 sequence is CSAVGGTGGNEETQYF. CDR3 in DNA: TGCAGCGCAGTGGGCGGGACAGGGGGCAATGAAGAGACCCAGTACTTC.

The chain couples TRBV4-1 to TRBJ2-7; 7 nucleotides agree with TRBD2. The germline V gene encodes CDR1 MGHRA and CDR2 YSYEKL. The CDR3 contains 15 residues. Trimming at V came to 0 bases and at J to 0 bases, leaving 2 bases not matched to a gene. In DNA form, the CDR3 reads TGCGCCAGCAGCCAAGAAGGGACTAACTCCTACGAGCAGTACTTC. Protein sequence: CASSQEGTNSYEQYF.

DNA for the CDR3: TGTGCCAGCAGTTACTCGGCGGGAGGGCCAAAGACCCAGTACTTC. As protein: CASSYSAGGPKTQYF. The gene calls are TRBV6-5 and TRBJ2-5; 9 bases are shared with TRBD2. CDR3 size: 15 residues. The V and J ends lost 0 bases and 6 bases, in that order; junction bases with no gene match: 5. Germline CDR1 MNHEY, CDR2 SVGAGI.

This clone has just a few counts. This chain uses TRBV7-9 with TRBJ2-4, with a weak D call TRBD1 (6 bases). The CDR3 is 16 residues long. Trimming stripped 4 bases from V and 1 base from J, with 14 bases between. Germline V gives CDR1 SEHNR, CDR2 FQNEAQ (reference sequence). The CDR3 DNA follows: TGTGCCAGCAGCTCGCAGGGGACACCGGCCAAAAACATTCAGTACTTC. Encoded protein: CASSSQGTPAKNIQYF. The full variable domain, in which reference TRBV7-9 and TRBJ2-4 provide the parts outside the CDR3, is DTGVSQNPRHKITKRGQNVTFRCDPISEHNRLYWYRQTLGQGPEFLTYFQNEAQLEKSRLLSDRFSAERPKGSFSTLEIQRTEQGDSAMYLCASSSQGTPAKNIQYFGAGTRLSVL.

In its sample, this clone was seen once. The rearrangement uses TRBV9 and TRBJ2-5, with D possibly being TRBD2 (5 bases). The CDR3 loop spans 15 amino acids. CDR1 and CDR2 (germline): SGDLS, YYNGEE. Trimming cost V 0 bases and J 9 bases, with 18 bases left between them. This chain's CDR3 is CASSVALASNGAQYF. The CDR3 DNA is TGTGCCAGCAGCGTAGCTCTGGCGTCAAACGGGGCCCAGTACTTC.

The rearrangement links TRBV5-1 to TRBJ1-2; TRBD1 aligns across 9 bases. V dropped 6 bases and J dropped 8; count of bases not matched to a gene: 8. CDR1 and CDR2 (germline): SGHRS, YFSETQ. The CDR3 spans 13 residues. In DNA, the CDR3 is TGCGCCAGCAACCCGGGACAGGGCGGAGGCTACACCTTC. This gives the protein CASNPGQGGGYTF.

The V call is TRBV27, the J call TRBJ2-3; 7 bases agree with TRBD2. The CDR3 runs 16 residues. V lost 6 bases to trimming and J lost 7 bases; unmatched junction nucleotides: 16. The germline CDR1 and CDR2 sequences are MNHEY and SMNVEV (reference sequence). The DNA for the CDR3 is TGTGCCAGCAGCCCCCAACTGGCGGGAGTACGACATACGCAGTATTTT. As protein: CASSPQLAGVRHTQYF.

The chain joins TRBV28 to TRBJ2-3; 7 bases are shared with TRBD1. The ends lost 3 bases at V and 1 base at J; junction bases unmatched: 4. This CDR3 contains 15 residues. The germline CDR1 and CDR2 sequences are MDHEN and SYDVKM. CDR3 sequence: CASSLRGQGTDTQYF. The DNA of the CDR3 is TGTGCCAGCAGTTTGAGGGGGCAAGGCACAGATACGCAGTATTTT. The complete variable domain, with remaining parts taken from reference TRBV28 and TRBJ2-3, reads DVKVTQSSRYLVKRTGEKVFLECVQDMDHENMFWYRQDPGLGLRLIYFSYDVKMKEKGDIPEGYSVSREKKERFSLILESASTNQTSMYLCASSLRGQGTDTQYFGPGTRLTVL.

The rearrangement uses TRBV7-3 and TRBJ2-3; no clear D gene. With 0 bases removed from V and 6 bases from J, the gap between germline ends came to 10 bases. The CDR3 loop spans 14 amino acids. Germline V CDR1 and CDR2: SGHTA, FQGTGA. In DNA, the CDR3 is TGTGCCAGCAGCTTAACGGGCGAGACGGATACGCAGTATTTT. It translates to CASSLTGETDTQYF.